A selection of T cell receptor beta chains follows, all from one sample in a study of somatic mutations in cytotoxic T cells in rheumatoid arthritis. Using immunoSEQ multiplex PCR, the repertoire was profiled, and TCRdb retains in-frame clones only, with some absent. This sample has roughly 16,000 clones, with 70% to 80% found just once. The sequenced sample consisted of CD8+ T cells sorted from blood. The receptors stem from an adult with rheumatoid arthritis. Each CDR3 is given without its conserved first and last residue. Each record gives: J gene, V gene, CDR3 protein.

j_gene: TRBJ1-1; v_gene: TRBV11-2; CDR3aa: ASSLPDLQNTEAF
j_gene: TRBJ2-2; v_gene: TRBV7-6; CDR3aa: ASSLVGNTGELF
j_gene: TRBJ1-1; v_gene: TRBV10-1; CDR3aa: ASRARERTEAF
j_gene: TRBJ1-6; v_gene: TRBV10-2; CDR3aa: ASSEPELRSSSPLH
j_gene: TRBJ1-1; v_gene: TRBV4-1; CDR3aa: ASSQTAGLNTEAF
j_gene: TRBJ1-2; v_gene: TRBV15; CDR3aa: ATSSRDDSFYGYT
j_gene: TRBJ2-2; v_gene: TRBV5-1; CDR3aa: ASSLLLVAGELF
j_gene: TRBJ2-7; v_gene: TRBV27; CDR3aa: ASSTGRTTYEQY
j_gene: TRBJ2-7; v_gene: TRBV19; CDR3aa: ASSGSRGYEQY
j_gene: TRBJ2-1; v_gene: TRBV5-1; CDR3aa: ASTLRAGAEQL
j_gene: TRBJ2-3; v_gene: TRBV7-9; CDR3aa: ASKGGVTDTQY
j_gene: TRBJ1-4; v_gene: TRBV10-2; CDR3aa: ASSVGGEGKLF
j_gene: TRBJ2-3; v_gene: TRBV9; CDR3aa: ASIPGGGGSTDTQY
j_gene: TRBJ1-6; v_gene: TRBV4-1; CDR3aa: ASSSTGTAINSPLH
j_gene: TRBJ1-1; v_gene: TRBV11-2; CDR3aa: ASSFTAGFTEAF
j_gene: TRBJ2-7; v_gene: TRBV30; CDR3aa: AWSVVGEQY
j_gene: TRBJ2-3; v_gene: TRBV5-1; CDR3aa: ASPDRSDPPFAQY
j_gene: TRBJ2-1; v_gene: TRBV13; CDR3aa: ASSLGRGGYNEQF
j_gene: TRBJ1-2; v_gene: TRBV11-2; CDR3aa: ASSPSPRTGPYGYT
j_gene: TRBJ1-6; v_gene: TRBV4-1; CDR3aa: ASSQSGGESPLH
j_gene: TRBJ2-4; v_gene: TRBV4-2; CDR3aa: ASSQVEDREAKNIQY
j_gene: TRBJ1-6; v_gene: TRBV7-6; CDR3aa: ASSFLAANSPLH
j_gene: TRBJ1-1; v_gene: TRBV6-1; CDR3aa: ASSESRWTEAF
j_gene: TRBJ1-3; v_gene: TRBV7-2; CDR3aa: ASSFGTAGNTIY
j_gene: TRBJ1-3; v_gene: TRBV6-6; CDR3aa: ASSYSGNTIY